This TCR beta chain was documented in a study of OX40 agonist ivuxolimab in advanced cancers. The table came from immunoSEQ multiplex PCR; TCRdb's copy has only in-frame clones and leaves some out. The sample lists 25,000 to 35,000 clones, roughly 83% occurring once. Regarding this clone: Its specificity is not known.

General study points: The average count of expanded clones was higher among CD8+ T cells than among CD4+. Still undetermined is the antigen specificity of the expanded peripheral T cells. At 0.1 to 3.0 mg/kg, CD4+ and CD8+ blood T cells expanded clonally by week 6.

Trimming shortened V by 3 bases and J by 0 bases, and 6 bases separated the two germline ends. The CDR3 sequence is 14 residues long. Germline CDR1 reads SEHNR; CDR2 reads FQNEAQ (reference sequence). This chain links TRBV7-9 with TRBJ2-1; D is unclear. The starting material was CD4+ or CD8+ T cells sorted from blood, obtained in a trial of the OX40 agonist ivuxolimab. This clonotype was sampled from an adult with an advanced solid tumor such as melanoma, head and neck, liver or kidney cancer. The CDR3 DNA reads TGTGCCAGCAGCTTTGAACTCTCCTACAATGAGCAGTTCTTC. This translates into CASSFELSYNEQFF.